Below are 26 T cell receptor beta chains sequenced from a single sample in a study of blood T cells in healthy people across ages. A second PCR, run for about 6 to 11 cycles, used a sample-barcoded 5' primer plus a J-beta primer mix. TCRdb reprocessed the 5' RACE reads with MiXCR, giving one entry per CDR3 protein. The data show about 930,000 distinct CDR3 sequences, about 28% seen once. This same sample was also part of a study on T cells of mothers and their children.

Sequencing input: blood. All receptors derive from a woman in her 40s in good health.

Written as DNA, the CDR3 is TGTGCCAGCAGCCGGTTATCGCGGGAGGTATGGGACGAGCAGTACTTC. Translation: CASSRLSREVWDEQYF. The chain employs TRBV13 and TRBJ2-4; 8 positions match TRBD2. The J call may be mistaken, given a closer DNA end match to TRBJ2-7. This CDR3 has 16 amino acids. Germline CDR1 and CDR2: PRHDT and FYEKMQ (reference sequence).

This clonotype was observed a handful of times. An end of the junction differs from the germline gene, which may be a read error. The CDR3 bases are TGTACCAGCAGCCATGACAAAGGGACTTTCCTGGCAGATACGCAGTATTTT. This encodes CTSSHDKGTFLADTQYF. V gene TRBV14 combines with J gene TRBJ2-3; possible D gene TRBD2, 6 bases. From germline, CDR1 is SGHDN and CDR2 FVKESK. The CDR3 consists of 17 residues.

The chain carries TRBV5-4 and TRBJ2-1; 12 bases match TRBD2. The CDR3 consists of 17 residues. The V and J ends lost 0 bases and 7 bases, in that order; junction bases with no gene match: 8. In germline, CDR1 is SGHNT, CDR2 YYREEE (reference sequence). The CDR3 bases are TGTGCCAGCAGCTTGGGGCCTAGCGGGGGGGCCTGGAATGAGCAGTTCTTC. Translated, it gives CASSLGPSGGAWNEQFF.

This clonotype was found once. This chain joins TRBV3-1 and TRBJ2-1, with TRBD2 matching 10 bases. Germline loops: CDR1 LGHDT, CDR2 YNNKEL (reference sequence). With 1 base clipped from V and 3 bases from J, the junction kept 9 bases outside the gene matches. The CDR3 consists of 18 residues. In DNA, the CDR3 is TGTGCCAGCAGCCAAGTGACTAGCGGGCTAAAAGTCTACAATGAGCAGTTCTTC. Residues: CASSQVTSGLKVYNEQFF.

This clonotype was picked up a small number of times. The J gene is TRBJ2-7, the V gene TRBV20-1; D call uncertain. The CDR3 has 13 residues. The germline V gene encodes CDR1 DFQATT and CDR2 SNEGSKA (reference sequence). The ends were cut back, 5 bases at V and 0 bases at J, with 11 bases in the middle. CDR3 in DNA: TGCAGTGCTCGCCTCACCAGCTCCTACGAGCAGTACTTC. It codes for CSARLTSSYEQYF.

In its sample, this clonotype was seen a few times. Here the CDR3 reads CASSGPTVVGRGTYEQYF. The DNA for the CDR3 is TGTGCCAGCAGTGGCCCGACCGTAGTGGGCAGGGGGACCTACGAGCAGTACTTC. This chain connects TRBV6-4 to TRBJ2-4; 7 bases map to TRBD1. The DNA end is more similar to TRBJ2-7, so the J call may be wrong. CDR1 and CDR2 from the germline V gene are MRHNA and SNTAGT. This CDR3 contains 18 residues.

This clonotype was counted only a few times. The CDR3 nucleotides read TGTGCCAGCAGTTCTCCGGGACACACTAGCAATCAGCCCCAGCATTTT. Translating gives CASSSPGHTSNQPQHF. The V gene is TRBV12-3 or TRBV12-4, the J gene TRBJ1-5, with D maybe TRBD1 (6 bases). This CDR3 has 16 residues. With 4 bases removed from V and 0 bases from J, the gap between germline ends came to 13 bases.

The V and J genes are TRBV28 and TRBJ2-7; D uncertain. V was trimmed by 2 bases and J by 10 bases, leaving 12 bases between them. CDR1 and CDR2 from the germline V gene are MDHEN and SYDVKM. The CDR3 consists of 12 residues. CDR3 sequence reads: CASSLASLAQYF. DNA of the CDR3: TGTGCCAGCAGTTTAGCCTCCTTAGCCCAGTACTTC.

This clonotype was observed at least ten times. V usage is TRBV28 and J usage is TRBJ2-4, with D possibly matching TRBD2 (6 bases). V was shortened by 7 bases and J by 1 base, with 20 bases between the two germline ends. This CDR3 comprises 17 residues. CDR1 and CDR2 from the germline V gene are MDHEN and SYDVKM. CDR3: CASTSPRDSRAKNIQYF. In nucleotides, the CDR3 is TGTGCCAGCACTTCACCCCGGGACTCGAGGGCCAAAAACATTCAGTACTTC.

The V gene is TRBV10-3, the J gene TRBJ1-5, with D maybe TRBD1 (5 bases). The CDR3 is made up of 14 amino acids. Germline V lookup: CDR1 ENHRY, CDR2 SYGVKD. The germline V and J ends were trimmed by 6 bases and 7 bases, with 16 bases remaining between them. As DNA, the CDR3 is TGTGCCATCAGGGAGGGGTCCGCGGGACAGCCCCAGCATTTT. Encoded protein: CAIREGSAGQPQHF.

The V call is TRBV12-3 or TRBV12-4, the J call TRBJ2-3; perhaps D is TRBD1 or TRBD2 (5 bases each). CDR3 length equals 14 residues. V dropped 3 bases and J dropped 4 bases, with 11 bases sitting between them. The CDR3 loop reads CASSFGGSADTQYF. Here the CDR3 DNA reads TGTGCCAGCAGTTTTGGGGGTAGCGCAGATACGCAGTATTTT.

CDR3 nucleotide sequence: TGTGCCAGCAGCGTAGTGGACACATCTGAAGCTTTCTTT. Translation: CASSVVDTSEAFF. The chain is built from TRBV9 and TRBJ1-1; a weak D match, TRBD1 (5 bases). Trimming pared 0 bases from V and 6 bases from J, leaving 9 bases between. Germline V gene lookup returns CDR1 SGDLS and CDR2 YYNGEE. The CDR3 is 13 residues long.

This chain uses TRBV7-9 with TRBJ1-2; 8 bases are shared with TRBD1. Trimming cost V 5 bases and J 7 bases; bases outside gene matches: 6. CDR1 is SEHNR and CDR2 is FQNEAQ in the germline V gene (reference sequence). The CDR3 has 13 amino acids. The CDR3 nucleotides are TGTGCCAGCAGCAACGGACAGGGCGGTGGCTACACCTTC. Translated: CASSNGQGGGYTF.

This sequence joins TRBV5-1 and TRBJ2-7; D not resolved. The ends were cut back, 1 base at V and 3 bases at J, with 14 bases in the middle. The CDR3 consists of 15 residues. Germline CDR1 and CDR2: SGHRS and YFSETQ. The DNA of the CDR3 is TGCGCCAGCAGCTTGCTAGGTTCCACCTTCTACGAGCAGTACTTC. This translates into CASSLLGSTFYEQYF.

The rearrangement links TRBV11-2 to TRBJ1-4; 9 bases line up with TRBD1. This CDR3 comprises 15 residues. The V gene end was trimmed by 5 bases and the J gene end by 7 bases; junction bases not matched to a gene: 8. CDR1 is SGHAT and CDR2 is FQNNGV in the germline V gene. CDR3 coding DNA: TGTGCCAGCAGCCCACGGACAGGGGCACGTGAAAAACTGTTTTTT. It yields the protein CASSPRTGAREKLFF.

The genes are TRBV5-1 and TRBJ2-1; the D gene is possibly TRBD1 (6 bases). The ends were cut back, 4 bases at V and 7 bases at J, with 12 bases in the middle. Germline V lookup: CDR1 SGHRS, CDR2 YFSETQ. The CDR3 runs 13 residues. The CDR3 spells CASSTDRRNEQFF. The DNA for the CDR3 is TGCGCCAGCAGCACCGACAGGAGGAATGAGCAGTTCTTC.

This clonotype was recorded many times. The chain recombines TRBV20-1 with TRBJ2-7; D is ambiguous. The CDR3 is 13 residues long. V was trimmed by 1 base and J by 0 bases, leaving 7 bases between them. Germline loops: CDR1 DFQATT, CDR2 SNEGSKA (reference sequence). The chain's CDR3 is CSARVDTSYEQYF. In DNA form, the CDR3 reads TGCAGTGCTAGAGTAGACACCTCCTACGAGCAGTACTTC.

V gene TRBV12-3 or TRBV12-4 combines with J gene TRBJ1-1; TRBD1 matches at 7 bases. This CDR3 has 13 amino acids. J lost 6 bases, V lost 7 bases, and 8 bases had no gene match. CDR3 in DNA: TGTGCCAGCATTGACAGGGTCTGTGCTGAAGCTTTCTTT. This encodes CASIDRVCAEAFF.

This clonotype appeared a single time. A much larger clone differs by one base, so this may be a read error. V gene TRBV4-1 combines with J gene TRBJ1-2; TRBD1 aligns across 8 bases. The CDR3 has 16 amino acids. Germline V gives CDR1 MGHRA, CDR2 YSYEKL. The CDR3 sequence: CASSQSLTGGTYGNTF. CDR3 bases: TGCGCCAGCAGCCAATCCCTTACAGGGGGTACCTATGGCAACACCTTC.

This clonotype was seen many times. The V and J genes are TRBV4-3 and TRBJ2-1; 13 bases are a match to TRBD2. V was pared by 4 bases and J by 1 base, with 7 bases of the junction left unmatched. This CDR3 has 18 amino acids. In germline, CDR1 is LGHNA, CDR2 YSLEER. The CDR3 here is CASSPRTSGGASYNEQFF. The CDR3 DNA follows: TGCGCCAGCAGCCCCCGGACTAGCGGGGGAGCTTCCTACAATGAGCAGTTCTTC.

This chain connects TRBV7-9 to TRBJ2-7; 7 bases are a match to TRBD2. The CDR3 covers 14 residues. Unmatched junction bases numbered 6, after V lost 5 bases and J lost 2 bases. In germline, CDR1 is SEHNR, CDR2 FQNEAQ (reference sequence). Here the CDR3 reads CASSPRGEAYEQYF. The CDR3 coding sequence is TGTGCCAGCAGCCCACGGGGGGAAGCCTACGAGCAGTACTTC.

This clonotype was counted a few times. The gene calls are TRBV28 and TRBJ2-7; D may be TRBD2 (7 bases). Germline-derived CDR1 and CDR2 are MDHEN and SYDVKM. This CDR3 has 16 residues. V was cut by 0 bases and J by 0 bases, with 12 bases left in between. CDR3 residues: CASSLWGGQSSYEQYF. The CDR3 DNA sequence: TGTGCCAGCAGTTTATGGGGGGGGCAGAGCTCCTACGAGCAGTACTTC. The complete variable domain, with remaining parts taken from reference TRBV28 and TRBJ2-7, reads DVKVTQSSRYLVKRTGEKVFLECVQDMDHENMFWYRQDPGLGLRLIYFSYDVKMKEKGDIPEGYSVSREKKERFSLILESASTNQTSMYLCASSLWGGQSSYEQYFGPGTRLTVT.

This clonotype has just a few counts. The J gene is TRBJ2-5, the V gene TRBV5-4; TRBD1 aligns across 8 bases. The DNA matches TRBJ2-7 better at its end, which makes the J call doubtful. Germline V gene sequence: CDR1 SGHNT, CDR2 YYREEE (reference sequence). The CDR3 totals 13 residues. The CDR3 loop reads CASRETGVNEQYF. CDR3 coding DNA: TGTGCCAGCAGGGAGACAGGGGTCAACGAGCAGTACTTC.

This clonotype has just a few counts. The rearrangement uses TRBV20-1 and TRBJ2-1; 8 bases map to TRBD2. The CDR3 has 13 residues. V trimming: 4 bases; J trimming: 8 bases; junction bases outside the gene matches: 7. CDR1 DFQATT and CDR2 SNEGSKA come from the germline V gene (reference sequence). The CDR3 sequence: CSAKASGRDEQFF. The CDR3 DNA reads TGCAGTGCTAAGGCTAGCGGGCGGGATGAGCAGTTCTTC.

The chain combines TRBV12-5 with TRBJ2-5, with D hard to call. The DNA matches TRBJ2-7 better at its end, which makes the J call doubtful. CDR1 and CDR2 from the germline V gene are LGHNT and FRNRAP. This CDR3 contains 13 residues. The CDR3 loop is CARGLGGEGEQYF. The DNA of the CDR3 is TGTGCTAGGGGCCTGGGTGGTGAAGGCGAGCAGTACTTC.

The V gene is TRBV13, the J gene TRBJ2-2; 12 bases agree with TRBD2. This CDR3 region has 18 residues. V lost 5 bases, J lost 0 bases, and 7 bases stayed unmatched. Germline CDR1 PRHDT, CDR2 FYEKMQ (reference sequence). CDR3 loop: CASSQRLAGDANTGELFF. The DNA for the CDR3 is TGTGCCAGCAGCCAACGACTAGCGGGGGACGCGAACACCGGGGAGCTGTTTTTT.